The clone carrying this T cell receptor (beta chain) has ten or more counts. As yet, its antigen is unknown. This sample was included in a study of T cells in Graves' hyperthyroidism and ophthalmopathy. Notes on the study in general: Patients with ophthalmopathy were separated from those with stable hyperthyroidism by a 13 V-J model.

Using RNA transcripts as the source, TCR beta CDR3 regions were amplified. When the TCR CDR3 underwent first-round RT-PCR, the HTBI primer set was used. MiXCR, run by TCRdb on the multiplex PCR reads, gives a single entry per CDR3 protein. This repertoire shows fewer than 450,000 distinct CDR3 sequences, 17% found once; its top ten account for 30% to 35%. Lactation, pregnancy, other autoimmune disease or uncontrolled infection excluded patients. In germline, CDR1 is MDHEN, CDR2 SYDVKM. V lost 2 bases and J lost 0, with 11 bases in between. The CDR3 loop spans 16 amino acids. This receptor was obtained from a woman aged 25 to 45 with Graves' hyperthyroidism that later progressed to Graves' ophthalmopathy. The gene calls are TRBV28 and TRBJ1-5, with D perhaps TRBD1 (6 bases). The sample was blood. The CDR3 protein is CASSLGTPYSNQPQHF. CDR3 in DNA: TGTGCCAGCAGTTTAGGGACACCCTATAGCAATCAGCCCCAGCATTTT.